This TCR beta chain originates from a study of cytomegalovirus exposure and HLA in healthy donors. Study-level findings and limits: At a 0.05 false discovery rate, a later analysis found some 17,000 TCR beta sequences to be associated with HLA alleles. According to reports, the classifier identified cytomegalovirus status with high specificity and sensitivity. TRBV6-2, TRBV6-3 and some other V segments were unresolvable in 87-base-pair reads.

V lost 1 base to trimming and J lost 5 bases; unmatched junction nucleotides: 3. Germline CDR1 SGHDT, CDR2 YYEEEE. CDR3 length equals 14 residues. In the PCR, 60 Vbeta and 13 Jbeta primers were used. TCRdb's table, derived via immunoSEQ multiplex PCR, lists solely in-frame clones and lacks some. This sample carries tens of thousands of clones, with 9% to 15% going to the ten biggest clones. As concerns this clone: Antigen specificity is unknown.

The sample taken for sequencing was PBMCs. The sequence derives from a woman under 40 in good health and CMV-seropositive. The rearrangement joins TRBV5-6 to TRBJ2-5; TRBD2 aligns across 9 bases. For the CDR3, the DNA is TGTGCCAGCAGCTTGTTAGCGGGGGTGGAGACCCAGTACTTC. It codes for CASSLLAGVETQYF.